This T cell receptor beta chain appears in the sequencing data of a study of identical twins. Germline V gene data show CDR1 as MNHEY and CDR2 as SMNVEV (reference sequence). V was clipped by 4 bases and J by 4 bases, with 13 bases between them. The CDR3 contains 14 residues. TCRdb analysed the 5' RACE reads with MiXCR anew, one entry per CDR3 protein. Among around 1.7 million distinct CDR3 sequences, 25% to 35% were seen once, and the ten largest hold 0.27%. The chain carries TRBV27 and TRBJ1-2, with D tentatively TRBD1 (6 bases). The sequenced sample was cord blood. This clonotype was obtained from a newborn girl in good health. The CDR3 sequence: CASSSILDSYGYTF. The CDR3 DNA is TGTGCCAGCAGTTCAATTTTGGACAGCTATGGCTACACCTTC.